What follows are 15 T cell receptor beta chains derived from one specimen sequenced in a study of T-cell memory formation after mild COVID-19. MiXCR, run by TCRdb on the 5' RACE reads, gives a single entry per CDR3 protein. The data hold about 430,000 distinct CDR3 sequences, with about 20% observed a single time. The sequenced material came from PBMCs or a T cell subset sorted from them (not recorded which). These receptors all stem from a man aged 18 to 29 who had mild COVID-19 (a few samples of this study predate the infection). Cell type and time point are not known.

This clonotype was recorded at least ten times. The junction departs from germline at one end; a sequencing error may be responsible. The V gene is TRBV6-5, the J gene TRBJ2-7, with 9 bases lining up with TRBD1. Germline-derived CDR1 and CDR2 are MNHEY and SVGAGI. The CDR3 loop spans 14 amino acids. Written as DNA, the CDR3 is TGCGCCAGCAGCCCCGGGACAGGGTCCTACGAGCAGTACTTC. Its translation: CASSPGTGSYEQYF.

This clonotype was recorded a few times. The chain has TRBV5-1 and TRBJ2-7; 9 bases are shared with TRBD1. The CDR3 sequence is 16 residues long. CDR1 and CDR2 from the germline V gene are SGHRS and YFSETQ. The J segment lost 3 bases and the V segment lost 4 bases, leaving 11 bases of the junction unmatched. The CDR3 reads CASSLNTGGVHYEQYF. As DNA, the CDR3 is TGCGCCAGCAGCCTAAATACAGGGGGCGTTCACTACGAGCAGTACTTC.

This clonotype was seen more than once but under ten times. The CDR3 reads CASSLEWRTYNEQFF. As DNA, the CDR3 is TGTGCCAGCAGCTTAGAATGGCGGACCTACAATGAGCAGTTCTTC. V gene TRBV7-2 combines with J gene TRBJ2-1; D remains unclear. The CDR3 contains 15 residues. CDR1 SGHTA and CDR2 FQGNSA come from the germline V gene. Trimming left V 1 base short and J 2 bases short, with 9 bases between.

This clonotype came up a few times. The genes are TRBV14 and TRBJ2-7, with TRBD1 as a possible D gene (7 bases). With 4 bases removed from V and 4 bases from J, the gap between germline ends came to 17 bases. Per germline, CDR1 SGHDN and CDR2 FVKESK. This CDR3 region has 15 residues. Here the CDR3 DNA reads TGTGCCAGCAGCCGAACTTGGCAGGGGGGATACGAGCAGTACTTC. This gives the protein CASSRTWQGGYEQYF.

This clonotype showed up just a few times. DNA of the CDR3: TGTGCCAGCAGTTTAGGGACTAGCTTCTATGAGCAGTTCTTC. This encodes CASSLGTSFYEQFF. J is TRBJ2-1 and V is TRBV12-3 or TRBV12-4, with 8 bases identical to TRBD2. This CDR3 is built from 14 residues. V shed 1 base, J shed 8 bases, and the junction held 4 bases outside the gene matches.

This clonotype has just a few counts. The V call is TRBV6-5, the J call TRBJ2-2; TRBD1 or TRBD2 may be the D gene (5 bases each). Germline loops: CDR1 MNHEY, CDR2 SVGAGI. Trimming removed 2 bases at V and 4 bases at J, with 17 bases between. CDR3 length: 17 residues. CDR3 sequence (DNA): TGTGCCAGCAGTTACGGCCCCCCCGGGACCTTCACCGGGGAGCTGTTTTTT. Translation gives CASSYGPPGTFTGELFF.

The V call is TRBV30, the J call TRBJ1-6; D not certain. This CDR3 is 15 amino acids long. Deletions cut 1 base from V and 6 bases from J, with 13 bases between. Germline CDR1 and CDR2: GTSNPN and SVGIG (reference sequence). DNA of the CDR3: TGTGCCTGGAGTGAGGATTCCCTTTCTAATTCACCCCTCCACTTT. Amino acid sequence: CAWSEDSLSNSPLHF.

V is TRBV5-1 and J is TRBJ2-7; 7 positions agree with TRBD1. The CDR3 has 15 amino acids. J gave up 7 bases and V 0 bases, and 10 bases lay outside the gene matches. The V gene's germline CDR1 is SGHRS and CDR2 YFSETQ. The CDR3 DNA follows: TGCGCCAGCAGCTTGGAACCAGGGGGTGCGTGGGAGCAGTACTTC. It specifies CASSLEPGGAWEQYF. Full variable domain (remainder filled in from reference TRBV5-1 and TRBJ2-7): KAGVTQTPRYLIKTRGQQVTLSCSPISGHRSVSWYQQTPGQGLQFLFEYFSETQRNKGNFPGRFSGRQFSNSRSEMNVSTLELGDSALYLCASSLEPGGAWEQYFGPGTRLTVT.

This chain connects TRBV7-9 to TRBJ1-5, with D perhaps matching TRBD1 (6 bases). This CDR3 region has 16 residues. V was pared by 4 bases and J by 2 bases, with 15 bases between. Germline V lookup: CDR1 SEHNR, CDR2 FQNEAQ (reference sequence). CDR3 DNA sequence: TGTGCCAGCAGCTCCAACAGGGTAAGGGGCAATCAGCCCCAGCATTTT. It translates to CASSSNRVRGNQPQHF. Full variable domain (missing parts from reference TRBV7-9 and TRBJ1-5): DTGVSQNPRHKITKRGQNVTFRCDPISEHNRLYWYRQTLGQGPEFLTYFQNEAQLEKSRLLSDRFSAERPKGSFSTLEIQRTEQGDSAMYLCASSSNRVRGNQPQHFGDGTRLSIL.

This clonotype has ten or more counts. V is TRBV7-8 and J is TRBJ2-3; 8 nucleotides match TRBD2. The V segment lost 6 bases and the J segment 8 bases; nucleotides outside the gene matches: 4. CDR3 length: 12 amino acids. Germline V CDR1 and CDR2: SGHVS, FQNEAQ. In DNA form, the CDR3 reads TGTGCCAGCAGTTCACTAGCGGTTACGCAGTATTTT. This codes for CASSSLAVTQYF.

This clonotype was detected only a few times. The V call is TRBV20-1, the J call TRBJ2-1; weak D call: TRBD1 (6 bases). Trimming stripped 0 bases from V and 10 bases from J, with 10 bases between. Germline assignment: CDR1 DFQATT and CDR2 SNEGSKA (reference sequence). The CDR3 is made up of 12 amino acids. The CDR3 loop reads CSARDHQGEQFF. The CDR3 DNA sequence: TGCAGTGCTAGAGACCATCAGGGGGAGCAGTTCTTC.

For the CDR3, the DNA is TGTGCCAGCAGTGGGACAGGGGGCGACTCTGAAGCTTTCTTT. Translation: CASSGTGGDSEAFF. This chain links TRBV12-3 or TRBV12-4 with TRBJ1-1, with 12 positions matching TRBD1. Germline trimming cut 5 bases from V and 6 bases from J; bases unmatched to any gene: 4. The CDR3 has 14 amino acids.

V is TRBV6-2 or TRBV6-3 and J is TRBJ2-7; 9 bases match TRBD2. The V gene end was trimmed by 0 bases and the J gene end by 5 bases; junction bases not matched to a gene: 11. Per the germline V gene, CDR1 is MNHEY and CDR2 is SVGEGT. The CDR3 runs 17 residues. Written as DNA, the CDR3 is TGTGCCAGCAGTTACTCGAAATTTGGGACTAGCCTAAACGAGCAGTACTTC. Translation: CASSYSKFGTSLNEQYF.

This clonotype has just a few counts. The chain employs TRBV19 and TRBJ2-3, with D possibly matching TRBD2 (6 bases). With 3 bases removed from V and 3 bases from J, the gap between germline ends came to 13 bases. The CDR3 is 15 residues long. Germline CDR1 reads LNHDA; CDR2 reads SQIVND (reference sequence). The CDR3 protein is CASSISFGTTDTQYF. The CDR3 DNA reads as TGTGCCAGTAGTATTAGTTTTGGGACTACAGATACGCAGTATTTT.

This clonotype has ten or more counts. The V call is TRBV5-1, the J call TRBJ2-3; D perhaps matches TRBD1 (6 bases). This CDR3 has 14 amino acids. Germline-derived CDR1 and CDR2 are SGHRS and YFSETQ. The V end lost 3 bases, the J end lost 4 bases, and 12 bases lay between the germline ends. CDR3 sequence: CASSSASGADTQYF. CDR3 nucleotides: TGCGCCAGCAGCTCCGCTTCAGGGGCAGATACGCAGTATTTT.